The rows below give T cell receptor beta chains drawn from one sample of a study of spatial heterogeneity in lung cancer. A single record per CDR3 protein comes from TCRdb applying MiXCR to the 5' RACE reads. The table includes more than 40,000 distinct CDR3 sequences, 20% to 25% detected once. The sequencing here drew on PBMCs, taken at follow-up. Every receptor here comes from a female donor with early-stage non-small cell lung cancer. Both conserved end residues are part of each CDR3. D genes are given only for firm matches. Part of the rows lack a size; the others show once, few, many or a class for expanded clones.

v_gene: TRBV20-1; abundance: few; j_gene: TRBJ2-4; d_gene: TRBD1; CDR3aa: CSALTGDGNIQYF; CDR3nt: TGCAGTGCCTTGACAGGGGATGGGAACATTCAGTACTTC
v_gene: TRBV3-1; abundance: NA; j_gene: TRBJ2-3; d_gene: NA; CDR3aa: CASSQGGGGFDTQYF; CDR3nt: TGTGCCAGCAGCCAAGGAGGTGGGGGGTTTGATACGCAGTATTTT
v_gene: TRBV5-1; abundance: few; j_gene: TRBJ1-6; d_gene: NA; CDR3aa: CASSVTDSNSPLHF; CDR3nt: TGCGCCAGCAGCGTGACAGACTCTAATTCACCCCTCCACTTT
v_gene: TRBV19; abundance: many; j_gene: TRBJ2-2; d_gene: NA; CDR3aa: CASKGGWTENTGELFF; CDR3nt: TGTGCCAGTAAAGGTGGTTGGACAGAGAACACCGGGGAGCTGTTTTTT
v_gene: TRBV7-8; abundance: many; j_gene: TRBJ2-3; d_gene: NA; CDR3aa: CASSQQRAGTDTQYF; CDR3nt: TGTGCCAGCAGCCAGCAGCGGGCTGGCACAGATACGCAGTATTTT
v_gene: TRBV30; abundance: NA; j_gene: TRBJ1-2; d_gene: NA; CDR3aa: CAWSLGPKNYGYTF; CDR3nt: TGTGCCTGGAGTTTGGGTCCGAAGAACTATGGCTACACCTTC
v_gene: TRBV6-5; abundance: few; j_gene: TRBJ1-4; d_gene: TRBD1; CDR3aa: CASSPSRDRFRGEKLFF; CDR3nt: TGTGCCAGCAGTCCGTCCCGGGACAGGTTTCGAGGTGAAAAACTGTTTTTT
v_gene: TRBV20-1; abundance: NA; j_gene: TRBJ1-2; d_gene: NA; CDR3aa: CSARNAEQVYGYTF; CDR3nt: TGCAGTGCTAGAAACGCGGAACAGGTCTATGGCTACACCTTC
v_gene: TRBV29-1; abundance: many; j_gene: TRBJ2-2; d_gene: NA; CDR3aa: CSALRLTGELFF; CDR3nt: TGCAGCGCCCTTCGTCTCACCGGGGAGCTGTTTTTT
v_gene: TRBV6-6; abundance: NA; j_gene: TRBJ2-5; d_gene: TRBD2; CDR3aa: CASSYNLLAEYQETQYF; CDR3nt: TGTGCCAGCAGTTACAATCTCCTAGCGGAGTACCAAGAGACCCAGTACTTC
v_gene: TRBV18; abundance: NA; j_gene: TRBJ1-1; d_gene: NA; CDR3aa: CASSPPGGGTEAFF; CDR3nt: TGTGCCAGCTCACCCCCAGGTGGGGGAACTGAAGCTTTCTTT
v_gene: TRBV20-1; abundance: NA; j_gene: TRBJ1-5; d_gene: NA; CDR3aa: CSAREQGRNQPQHF; CDR3nt: TGCAGTGCTAGAGAACAGGGTCGAAATCAGCCCCAGCATTTT
v_gene: TRBV2; abundance: NA; j_gene: TRBJ2-1; d_gene: NA; CDR3aa: CANKPYNEQFF; CDR3nt: TGTGCCAACAAACCTTACAATGAGCAGTTCTTC
v_gene: TRBV12-3/TRBV12-4; abundance: NA; j_gene: TRBJ1-4; d_gene: NA; CDR3aa: CASSLAGEGEKLFF; CDR3nt: TGTGCCAGCAGTTTAGCAGGGGAAGGTGAAAAACTGTTTTTT
v_gene: TRBV20-1; abundance: NA; j_gene: TRBJ1-4; d_gene: NA; CDR3aa: CSSAKGGYNEKLFF; CDR3nt: TGCAGTTCGGCAAAGGGGGGGTATAATGAAAAACTGTTTTTT
v_gene: TRBV19; abundance: many; j_gene: TRBJ1-1; d_gene: NA; CDR3aa: CASTDRSNTEAFF; CDR3nt: TGTGCCAGTACCGACAGGTCTAACACTGAAGCTTTCTTT
v_gene: TRBV6-2/TRBV6-3; abundance: few; j_gene: TRBJ1-2; d_gene: NA; CDR3aa: CASSYQSYGYTF; CDR3nt: TGTGCCAGCAGTTACCAGTCTTATGGCTACACCTTC
v_gene: TRBV3-1; abundance: many; j_gene: TRBJ2-2; d_gene: NA; CDR3aa: CASSQVQGRVGELFF; CDR3nt: TGTGCCAGCAGCCAAGTCCAGGGGAGGGTCGGGGAGCTGTTTTTT
v_gene: TRBV18; abundance: many; j_gene: TRBJ1-4; d_gene: NA; CDR3aa: CASSEGEKLFF; CDR3nt: TGTGCCAGCTCAGAAGGTGAAAAACTGTTTTTT
v_gene: TRBV11-2; abundance: few; j_gene: TRBJ1-4; d_gene: TRBD1; CDR3aa: CASSSPGQGNEKLFF; CDR3nt: TGTGCCAGCAGCTCTCCGGGACAGGGAAATGAAAAACTGTTTTTT
v_gene: TRBV7-9; abundance: many; j_gene: TRBJ1-4; d_gene: NA; CDR3aa: CASSLPNEKLFF; CDR3nt: TGTGCCAGCAGCTTACCTAATGAAAAACTGTTTTTT
v_gene: TRBV7-7; abundance: few; j_gene: TRBJ2-3; d_gene: TRBD1; CDR3aa: CASSLGRGQTHTQYF; CDR3nt: TGTGCTAGCAGCTTAGGCAGGGGGCAAACCCATACGCAGTATTTT
v_gene: TRBV28; abundance: NA; j_gene: TRBJ2-3; d_gene: NA; CDR3aa: CASSLGGSSTDTQYF; CDR3nt: TGTGCCAGCAGTTTAGGAGGGTCTAGCACAGATACGCAGTATTTT
v_gene: TRBV19; abundance: once; j_gene: TRBJ1-1; d_gene: NA; CDR3aa: CASSLSTGTVNTEAFF; CDR3nt: TGTGCCAGTAGTCTCAGTACCGGGACGGTGAACACTGAAGCTTTCTTT
v_gene: TRBV7-9; abundance: NA; j_gene: TRBJ2-5; d_gene: NA; CDR3aa: CASTRGGVQETQYF; CDR3nt: TGTGCCAGCACCAGAGGTGGCGTCCAAGAGACCCAGTACTTC
v_gene: TRBV12-3/TRBV12-4; abundance: few; j_gene: TRBJ2-2; d_gene: NA; CDR3aa: CASSLTFAGELFF; CDR3nt: TGTGCCAGCAGTTTAACGTTCGCCGGGGAGCTGTTTTTT
v_gene: TRBV18; abundance: few; j_gene: TRBJ2-5; d_gene: TRBD1; CDR3aa: CASSPLRTGGSGETQYF; CDR3nt: TGTGCCAGCTCACCACTTCGGACAGGGGGTTCGGGAGAGACCCAGTACTTC
v_gene: TRBV29-1; abundance: few; j_gene: TRBJ1-1; d_gene: NA; CDR3aa: CSVDRGDTEAFF; CDR3nt: TGCAGCGTTGACAGGGGAGATACTGAAGCTTTCTTT
v_gene: TRBV20-1; abundance: few; j_gene: TRBJ2-7; d_gene: TRBD1; CDR3aa: CSAGETGDEQYF; CDR3nt: TGCAGTGCTGGGGAGACAGGGGACGAGCAGTACTTC
v_gene: TRBV18; abundance: few; j_gene: TRBJ1-1; d_gene: TRBD1; CDR3aa: CASSPRTGASGTEAFF; CDR3nt: TGTGCCAGCTCGCCCCGGACAGGGGCCTCGGGAACTGAAGCTTTCTTT
v_gene: TRBV29-1; abundance: few; j_gene: TRBJ1-5; d_gene: NA; CDR3aa: CSVEDSPSGPQHF; CDR3nt: TGCAGCGTTGAAGATTCCCCTTCGGGGCCCCAGCATTTT
v_gene: TRBV19; abundance: NA; j_gene: TRBJ1-5; d_gene: NA; CDR3aa: CASSTSNGQPQHF; CDR3nt: TGTGCCAGTAGTACCTCCAATGGGCAGCCCCAGCATTTT
v_gene: TRBV10-3; abundance: NA; j_gene: TRBJ2-1; d_gene: TRBD2; CDR3aa: CAITRLAGEQDEQFF; CDR3nt: TGTGCCATCACTCGACTAGCGGGAGAACAGGATGAGCAGTTCTTC
v_gene: TRBV7-9; abundance: many; j_gene: TRBJ2-1; d_gene: TRBD1; CDR3aa: CASSPIRDSYNEQFF; CDR3nt: TGTGCCAGCAGCCCGATCCGGGACAGTTACAATGAGCAGTTCTTC
v_gene: TRBV30; abundance: NA; j_gene: TRBJ2-3; d_gene: NA; CDR3aa: CALTVARPGGQYF; CDR3nt: TGTGCCTTGACGGTGGCCCGCCCAGGCGGGCAGTATTTT
v_gene: TRBV2; abundance: NA; j_gene: TRBJ1-5; d_gene: TRBD1; CDR3aa: CASSAGQGLNQPQHF; CDR3nt: TGTGCCAGCAGTGCGGGACAGGGTCTCAATCAGCCCCAGCATTTT
v_gene: TRBV5-1; abundance: NA; j_gene: TRBJ1-5; d_gene: NA; CDR3aa: CASSERGDNQPQHF; CDR3nt: TGCGCCAGCAGCGAGAGGGGGGACAATCAGCCCCAGCATTTT
v_gene: TRBV11-2; abundance: few; j_gene: TRBJ1-2; d_gene: NA; CDR3aa: CASSLVGGSYGYTF; CDR3nt: TGTGCCAGCAGCTTAGTGGGAGGGAGCTATGGCTACACCTTC
v_gene: TRBV12-3/TRBV12-4; abundance: many; j_gene: TRBJ2-7; d_gene: NA; CDR3aa: CASTIAEGAYEQYF; CDR3nt: TGTGCCAGCACCATAGCGGAGGGAGCCTACGAGCAGTACTTC
v_gene: TRBV20-1; abundance: NA; j_gene: TRBJ2-7; d_gene: TRBD2; CDR3aa: CSATLSGNPYEQYF; CDR3nt: TGCAGTGCTACGCTAAGCGGGAATCCCTACGAGCAGTACTTC
v_gene: TRBV11-2; abundance: many; j_gene: TRBJ2-4; d_gene: NA; CDR3aa: CASSLIAERGGIQYF; CDR3nt: TGTGCCAGCAGCTTAATCGCCGAGAGGGGGGGCATTCAGTACTTC
v_gene: TRBV5-1; abundance: many; j_gene: TRBJ1-1; d_gene: TRBD1; CDR3aa: CASSGTGAAVNTEAFF; CDR3nt: TGCGCCAGCAGCGGGACAGGGGCGGCGGTGAACACTGAAGCTTTCTTT
v_gene: TRBV7-2; abundance: NA; j_gene: TRBJ1-4; d_gene: TRBD1; CDR3aa: CASSVNRGQVGEKLFF; CDR3nt: TGTGCCAGCAGCGTAAACAGGGGGCAAGTGGGTGAAAAACTGTTTTTT
v_gene: TRBV15; abundance: NA; j_gene: TRBJ1-1; d_gene: NA; CDR3aa: CATSSAGGTEAFF; CDR3nt: TGTGCCACCAGCTCGGCTGGGGGCACTGAAGCTTTCTTT
v_gene: TRBV30; abundance: many; j_gene: TRBJ1-2; d_gene: TRBD1; CDR3aa: CAWNHGTGGGYTF; CDR3nt: TGTGCCTGGAATCATGGAACAGGGGGCGGCTACACCTTC
v_gene: TRBV7-2; abundance: once; j_gene: TRBJ1-2; d_gene: TRBD1; CDR3aa: CASSLIRTGDGYTF; CDR3nt: TGTGCCAGCAGCTTAATCCGGACAGGCGATGGCTACACCTTC
v_gene: TRBV24-1; abundance: NA; j_gene: TRBJ2-1; d_gene: NA; CDR3aa: CATSDSPGDEQFF; CDR3nt: TGTGCCACCAGTGATTCCCCCGGGGATGAGCAGTTCTTC
v_gene: TRBV6-5; abundance: few; j_gene: TRBJ2-3; d_gene: NA; CDR3aa: CASSYSISGGRGVTDTQYF; CDR3nt: TGTGCCAGCAGTTACTCGATTTCAGGGGGGCGTGGGGTCACAGATACGCAGTATTTT
v_gene: TRBV7-7; abundance: few; j_gene: TRBJ2-3; d_gene: TRBD1; CDR3aa: CASSQGTADTQYF; CDR3nt: TGTGCTAGCAGCCAAGGGACAGCAGATACGCAGTATTTT